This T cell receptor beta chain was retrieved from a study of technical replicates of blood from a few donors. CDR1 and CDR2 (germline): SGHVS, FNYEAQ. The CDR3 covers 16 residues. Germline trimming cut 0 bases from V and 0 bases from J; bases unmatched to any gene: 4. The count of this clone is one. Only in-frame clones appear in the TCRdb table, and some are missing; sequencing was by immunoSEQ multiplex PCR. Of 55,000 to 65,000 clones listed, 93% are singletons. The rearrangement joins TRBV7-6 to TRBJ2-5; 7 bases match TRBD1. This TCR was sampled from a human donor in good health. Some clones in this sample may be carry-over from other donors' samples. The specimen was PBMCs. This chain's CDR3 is CASSLADRLNQETQYF. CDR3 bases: TGTGCCAGCAGCTTAGCGGACAGGCTAAACCAAGAGACCCAGTACTTC.